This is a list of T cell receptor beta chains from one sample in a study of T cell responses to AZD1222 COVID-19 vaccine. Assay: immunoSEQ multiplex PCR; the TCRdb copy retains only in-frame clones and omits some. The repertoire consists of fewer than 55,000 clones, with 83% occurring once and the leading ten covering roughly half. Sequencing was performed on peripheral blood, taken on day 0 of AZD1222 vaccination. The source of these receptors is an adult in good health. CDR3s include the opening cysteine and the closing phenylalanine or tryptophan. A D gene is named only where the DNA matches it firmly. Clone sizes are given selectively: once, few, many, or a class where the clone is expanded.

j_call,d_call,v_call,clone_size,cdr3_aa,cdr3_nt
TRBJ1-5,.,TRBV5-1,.,CASSEGRGEHF,TGCGCCAGCAGCGAGGGACGAGGGGAGCATTTT
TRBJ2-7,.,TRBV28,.,CASSLLLVGGDLDYEQYF,TGTGCCAGCAGTTTACTTTTAGTAGGGGGGGATTTGGACTACGAGCAGTACTTC
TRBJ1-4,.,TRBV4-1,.,CASSPRDGQNEKLFF,TGCGCCAGCAGCCCGAGGGACGGCCAAAATGAAAAACTGTTTTTT
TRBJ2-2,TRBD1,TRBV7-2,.,CASTPWGLRGQSKSGELFF,TGTGCCAGCACTCCATGGGGGTTAAGGGGACAGTCTAAATCCGGGGAGCTGTTTTTT
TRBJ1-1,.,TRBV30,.,CAWSEQGFGEAFF,TGTGCCTGGAGTGAACAGGGTTTCGGGGAAGCTTTCTTT
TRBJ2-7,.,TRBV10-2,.,CASSVDSYEQYF,TGCGCCAGCAGTGTGGACTCCTACGAGCAGTACTTC
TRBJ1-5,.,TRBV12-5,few,CASGLVVVGRNQPQHF,TGTGCTAGTGGTTTGGTAGTAGTGGGGCGCAATCAGCCCCAGCATTTT
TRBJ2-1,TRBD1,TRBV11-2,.,CASSQLSRGQVTEQFF,TGTGCCAGCAGCCAACTATCCCGGGGACAGGTCACTGAGCAGTTCTTC
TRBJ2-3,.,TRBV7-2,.,CASSGQFSSDTQYF,TGTGCCAGCAGCGGCCAGTTTAGCTCAGATACGCAGTATTTT
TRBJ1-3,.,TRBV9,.,CASGRSRETGNTIYF,TGTGCCAGCGGACGATCCAGGGAAACTGGAAACACCATATATTTT
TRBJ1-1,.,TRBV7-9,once,CASSSRGNWDTEAFF,TGTGCCAGCAGCTCTCGGGGGAATTGGGACACTGAAGCTTTCTTT
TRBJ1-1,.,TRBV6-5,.,CASSLGQLLVNTEAFF,TGTGCCAGCAGTTTAGGGCAGTTACTCGTCAACACTGAAGCTTTCTTT
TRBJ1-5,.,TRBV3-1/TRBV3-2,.,CASSPLGYGQPQHF,TGTGCCAGCAGCCCGCTTGGGTACGGTCAGCCCCAGCATTTT
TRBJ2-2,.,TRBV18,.,CASSKDFPTGELFF,TGTGCCAGCTCAAAGGACTTTCCCACCGGGGAGCTGTTTTTT
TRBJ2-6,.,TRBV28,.,CASSLATEFYSGANVLTF,TGTGCCAGCAGTTTGGCCACAGAGTTTTACTCTGGGGCCAACGTCCTGACTTTC
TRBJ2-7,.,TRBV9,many,CASSVGPQAYEQYF,TGTGCCAGCAGCGTAGGTCCGCAGGCCTACGAGCAGTACTTC
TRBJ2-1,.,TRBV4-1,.,CASSLRSGTRMDNEQFF,TGCGCCAGCAGCCTTCGTTCCGGGACAAGGATGGACAATGAGCAGTTCTTC
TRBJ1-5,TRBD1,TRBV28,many,CASSLSTGSGNQPQHF,TGTGCCAGCAGTTTATCGACAGGGAGTGGCAATCAGCCCCAGCATTTT
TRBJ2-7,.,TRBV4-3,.,CASSRDQLHEQYF,TGCGCCAGCAGCCGGGACCAGCTCCACGAGCAGTACTTC
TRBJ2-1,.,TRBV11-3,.,CASSLSGTNEQFF,TGTGCCAGCAGCTTAAGTGGGACCAATGAGCAGTTCTTC
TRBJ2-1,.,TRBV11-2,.,CASSPLLRDSPYNEQFF,TGTGCCAGCAGCCCGCTCCTAAGGGACTCGCCCTACAATGAGCAGTTCTTC
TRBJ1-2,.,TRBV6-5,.,CASSYLQGTNYGYTF,TGTGCCAGCAGTTACCTACAGGGAACTAACTATGGCTACACCTTC
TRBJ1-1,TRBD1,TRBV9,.,CASSAIAGTASGNTEAFF,TGTGCCAGCAGCGCCATCGCCGGGACAGCTTCGGGGAACACTGAAGCTTTCTTT
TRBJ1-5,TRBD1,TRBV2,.,CASSRQGSSNQPQHF,TGTGCCAGCAGTCGACAGGGGAGTAGTAATCAGCCCCAGCATTTT
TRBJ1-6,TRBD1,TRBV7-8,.,CASRPGQGYSPLHF,TGTGCCAGCAGACCGGGACAGGGATATTCACCCCTCCACTTT
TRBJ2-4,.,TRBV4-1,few,CASSHGPSDIQYF,TGCGCCAGCAGCCATGGTCCTTCTGACATTCAGTACTTC
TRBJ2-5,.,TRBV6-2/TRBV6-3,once,CASSYLGGLETQYF,TGTGCCAGCAGTTACCTCGGAGGCTTAGAGACCCAGTACTTC
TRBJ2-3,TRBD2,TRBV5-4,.,CASSFYGGVDTQYF,TGTGCCAGCAGCTTCTACGGGGGGGTGGATACGCAGTATTTT
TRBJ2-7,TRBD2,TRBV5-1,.,CASSPGGTSSYEQYF,TGCGCCAGCAGCCCGGGGGGGACGAGCTCCTACGAGCAGTACTTC
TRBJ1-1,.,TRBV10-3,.,CAITRLRGTEAFF,TGTGCCATCACAAGACTACGGGGCACTGAAGCTTTCTTT
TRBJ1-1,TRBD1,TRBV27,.,CASRRGQGMNTEAFF,TGTGCCAGCAGGCGAGGACAGGGGATGAACACTGAAGCTTTCTTT
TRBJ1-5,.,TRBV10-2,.,CASSPTGPYSNQPQHF,TGCGCCAGCAGTCCGACAGGACCTTATAGCAATCAGCCCCAGCATTTT
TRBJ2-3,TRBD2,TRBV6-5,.,CASSPAGGLADTQYF,TGTGCCAGCAGTCCCGCGGGGGGGCTGGCAGATACGCAGTATTTT
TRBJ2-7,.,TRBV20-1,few,CSASAGQTYEQYF,TGCAGTGCTAGTGCGGGCCAAACCTACGAGCAGTACTTC
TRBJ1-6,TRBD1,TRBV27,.,CASSLIQGMGSPLHF,TGTGCCAGCAGTTTGATACAGGGGATGGGTTCACCCCTCCACTTT
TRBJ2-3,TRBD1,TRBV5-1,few,CASSLGTGADTQYF,TGCGCCAGCAGCTTGGGGACAGGGGCCGATACGCAGTATTTT
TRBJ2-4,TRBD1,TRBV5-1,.,CASSSTGGKENIQYF,TGCGCCAGCAGCTCGACAGGGGGCAAGGAAAACATTCAGTACTTC
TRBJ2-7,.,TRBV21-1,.,CASSKRGNEQYF,TGTGCCAGCAGCAAGCGGGGTAACGAGCAGTACTTC
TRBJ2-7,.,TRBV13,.,CASSLARSHEQYF,TGTGCCAGCAGCTTAGCAAGGTCCCACGAGCAGTACTTC
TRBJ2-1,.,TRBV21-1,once,CASARRLGEQFF,TGTGCCAGCGCGAGACGATTGGGTGAGCAGTTCTTC
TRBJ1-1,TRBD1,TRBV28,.,CASRNTARGSLTEAFF,TGTGCCAGCCGCAACACCGCCAGGGGGTCCCTCACTGAAGCTTTCTTT
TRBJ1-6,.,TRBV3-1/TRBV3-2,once,CASSQKSSSYNSPLHF,TGTGCCAGCAGCCAAAAGTCGAGCTCCTATAATTCACCCCTCCACTTT
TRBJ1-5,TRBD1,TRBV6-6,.,CASSDDRGIKPQHF,TGTGCCAGCAGTGATGACAGGGGGATAAAGCCCCAGCATTTT
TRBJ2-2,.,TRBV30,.,CAWSRRTTNTGELFF,TGTGCCTGGAGCCGGAGGACTACGAACACCGGGGAGCTGTTTTTT